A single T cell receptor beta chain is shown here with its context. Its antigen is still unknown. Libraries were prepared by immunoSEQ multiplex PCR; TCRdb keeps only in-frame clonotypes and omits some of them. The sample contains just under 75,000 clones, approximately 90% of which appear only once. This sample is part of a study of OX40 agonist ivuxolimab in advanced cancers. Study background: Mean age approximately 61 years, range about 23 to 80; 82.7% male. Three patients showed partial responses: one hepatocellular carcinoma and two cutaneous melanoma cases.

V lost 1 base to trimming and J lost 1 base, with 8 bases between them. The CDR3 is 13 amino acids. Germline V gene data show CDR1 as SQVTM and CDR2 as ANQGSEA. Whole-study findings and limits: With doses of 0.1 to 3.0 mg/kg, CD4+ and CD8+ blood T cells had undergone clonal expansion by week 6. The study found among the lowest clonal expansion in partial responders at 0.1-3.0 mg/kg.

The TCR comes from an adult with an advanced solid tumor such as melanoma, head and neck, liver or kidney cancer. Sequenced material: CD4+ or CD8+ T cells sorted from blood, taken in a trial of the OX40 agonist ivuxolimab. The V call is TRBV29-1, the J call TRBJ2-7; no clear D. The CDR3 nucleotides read TGCAGCGTTGAAGTGGTCGAATCCTACGAGCAGTACTTC. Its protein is CSVEVVESYEQYF.